This T cell receptor (beta chain) was found in a study of blood T cell repertoires in COVID-19. Study overall: The origin of the acute and convalescent COVID-19 samples was the United States, Italy and Spain.

This CDR3 is 16 amino acids long. CDR1 and CDR2 (germline): SGHRS, YFSETQ. Trimming cost V 0 bases and J 5 bases; bases outside gene matches: 8. Here immunoSEQ multiplex PCR was the method, and the copy in TCRdb shows in-frame clones only, minus some. The table has 50,000 to 65,000 clones, 75% to 90% seen once. V is TRBV5-1 and J is TRBJ2-5; 9 nucleotides line up with TRBD2. The specimen was peripheral blood. The receptor comes from a human donor in a cohort sampled during active COVID-19. As DNA, the CDR3 is TGCGCCAGCAGCTTGGTGGCGGGGGGGCCATGGGAGACCCAGTACTTC. Translated, it gives CASSLVAGGPWETQYF.